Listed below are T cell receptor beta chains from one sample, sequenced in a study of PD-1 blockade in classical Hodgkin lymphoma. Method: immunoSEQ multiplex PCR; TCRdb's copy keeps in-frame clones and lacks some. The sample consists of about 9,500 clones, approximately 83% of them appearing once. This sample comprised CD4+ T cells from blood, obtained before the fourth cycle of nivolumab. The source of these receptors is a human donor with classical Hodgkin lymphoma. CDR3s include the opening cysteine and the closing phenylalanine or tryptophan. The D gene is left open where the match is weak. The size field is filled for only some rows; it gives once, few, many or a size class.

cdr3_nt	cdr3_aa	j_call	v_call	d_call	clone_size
TGTGCCAGCAACTTAGCGGGCCAAGAGACCCAGTACTTC	CASNLAGQETQYF	TRBJ2-5	TRBV7-2	TRBD2	NA
TGCGCCAGCAGCGCCGCTGAGGGACGGAGTGAAGCTTTCTTT	CASSAAEGRSEAFF	TRBJ1-1	TRBV5-1	NA	NA
TGTGCCAGCAGCTTATGGTCTCGGGGCCGGGGGAACCAAGAGACCCAGTACTTC	CASSLWSRGRGNQETQYF	TRBJ2-5	TRBV7-8	NA	NA
TGTGCCAGCAGCTTAGCTACGGGGATCTCTGGAAACACCATATATTTT	CASSLATGISGNTIYF	TRBJ1-3	TRBV7-2	NA	NA
TGTGCCAGCAGCTTGTCAGGGCCCACTGAAGCTTTCTTT	CASSLSGPTEAFF	TRBJ1-1	TRBV7-3	NA	NA
TGTGCCAGCAGTTTATTCTGGAACATGAACACTGAAGCTTTCTTT	CASSLFWNMNTEAFF	TRBJ1-1	TRBV27	NA	NA
TGTGCCAGCAGCTTAGAAGGGGGAGGGACCACAGATACGCAGTATTTT	CASSLEGGGTTDTQYF	TRBJ2-3	TRBV7-9	NA	once
TGTGCCAGGGCGGACATCGGCTCTGGAAACACCATATATTTT	CARADIGSGNTIYF	TRBJ1-3	TRBV2	NA	NA
TGTGCCAGCAGTCCCCGCTACGAGCAGTACTTC	CASSPRYEQYF	TRBJ2-7	TRBV6-6	NA	few
TGTGCCAGCAGCATGACTAGCGGGAGGGACAAAAACATTCAGTACTTC	CASSMTSGRDKNIQYF	TRBJ2-4	TRBV7-9	TRBD2	NA
TGTGCCAGCAGCTTAAGCAGGGGGCAGGGCGGGACCGCCTACGAGCAGTACTTC	CASSLSRGQGGTAYEQYF	TRBJ2-7	TRBV7-9	TRBD1	NA
TGTGCCATCAGTGGGGGGGACAGCCAAGAGACCCAGTACTTC	CAISGGDSQETQYF	TRBJ2-5	TRBV10-3	NA	NA
TGCGCCAGCAGCCCTAAAAGGGGTTTAAGGGGAACCGGGGAGCTGTTTTTT	CASSPKRGLRGTGELFF	TRBJ2-2	TRBV4-3	NA	NA
TGTGCCAGCAGCTTAAGTGGCCTAGCGGCCTCCTACGAGCAGTACTTC	CASSLSGLAASYEQYF	TRBJ2-7	TRBV5-6	TRBD2	NA
TGTGCCAGCAGCTTAGGCGTCTCGGTTGGGACTGAAGCTTTCTTT	CASSLGVSVGTEAFF	TRBJ1-1	TRBV7-2	NA	few
TGTGCCAGCAGCCCCTCCGGGGTGAATACTGAAGCTTTCTTT	CASSPSGVNTEAFF	TRBJ1-1	TRBV7-6	NA	NA
TGTGCCAGCAGCTTGGCCCATTTTTGGACAGGAGTCAAAGAGACCCAGTACTTC	CASSLAHFWTGVKETQYF	TRBJ2-5	TRBV5-5	TRBD1	NA
TGTGCCATCAGTGAGTCGTCGGGGGCTCAGGGGCAGTACTTC	CAISESSGAQGQYF	TRBJ2-7	TRBV10-3	NA	NA
TGCAGCGTTGATCGTCGAACAGGGATATACAATGAGCAGTTCTTC	CSVDRRTGIYNEQFF	TRBJ2-1	TRBV29-1	NA	NA
TGCGCCAGCAGCCAAGATCTGAGAAACACCATATATTTT	CASSQDLRNTIYF	TRBJ1-3	TRBV4-3	NA	NA
TGTGCCAGCAGCCCTGCCGGGGGGTTCGGCACCGGGGAGCTGTTTTTT	CASSPAGGFGTGELFF	TRBJ2-2	TRBV7-9	TRBD2	NA
TGTGCCAGCAGTTTAGGGGGGCCCGTAGGCCATGAGCAGTTCTTC	CASSLGGPVGHEQFF	TRBJ2-1	TRBV28	NA	NA
TGTGCCAGCAGCTTAGCGTGGCCTGGTGGAGATACGCAGTATTTT	CASSLAWPGGDTQYF	TRBJ2-3	TRBV11-1	NA	NA
TGTGCCAGCAGCCCCCAGACAGGGCTCAATGAAAAACTGTTTTTT	CASSPQTGLNEKLFF	TRBJ1-4	TRBV9	TRBD1	once
TGTGCCAGCAGCTTACGGGGAGAAGGACAGCCCCAGCATTTT	CASSLRGEGQPQHF	TRBJ1-5	TRBV7-2	NA	NA
TGTGCCAGCAGCCCCGACTGGGCGGGAGCTTTCTTT	CASSPDWAGAFF	TRBJ1-1	TRBV7-9	NA	few